The following is a T cell receptor beta chain sequence with its context. A much larger clone lies one base from this, so it may be a read error. Germline V lookup: CDR1 SGDLS, CDR2 YYNGEE. V lost 4 bases and J lost 2, with 5 bases in between. This CDR3 region has 12 residues. The data originate from a study of T cells in Graves' hyperthyroidism and ophthalmopathy. RNA transcripts yielded amplified TCR beta CDR3 regions. With the HTBI primer set, the TCR CDR3 went through a first round of RT-PCR. TCRdb recomputed calls from the multiplex PCR reads with MiXCR, one row per CDR3 protein. The sample holds nearly 600,000 distinct CDR3 sequences, more than 13% seen once.

This clonotype originated in a woman under 30 with Graves' ophthalmopathy. The sample taken for sequencing was blood. This chain links TRBV9 with TRBJ2-3; no clear D. DNA of the CDR3: TGTGCCAGCAGCACTAACACAGATACGCAGTATTTT. It specifies CASSTNTDTQYF. Full variable domain (missing parts from reference TRBV9 and TRBJ2-3): DSGVTQTPKHLITATGQRVTLRCSPRSGDLSVYWYQQSLDQGLQFLIQYYNGEERAKGNILERFSAQQFPDLHSELNLSSLELGDSALYFCASSTNTDTQYFGPGTRLTVL.